These T cell receptor beta chains were read from a single sample in a study of CD8+ T cells in alopecia areata. The protocol was immunoSEQ multiplex PCR, while the TCRdb copy is restricted to in-frame clones and leaves out a portion. The sample shows fewer than 150,000 clones, around 50% of them seen only once. The sequencing here drew on CD4+ T cells sorted from blood, taken at week 0. All receptors come from a human donor with alopecia areata. The CDR3 runs from the conserved cysteine through the conserved F or W. The D gene is left open where the match is weak. The size field is filled for only some rows; it gives once, few, many or a size class.

V gene,D gene,J gene,clone size,CDR3 protein,CDR3 DNA
TRBV18,TRBD1,TRBJ1-5,-,CASSLDRNQPQHF,TGTGCCAGCTCGCTGGACAGGAATCAGCCCCAGCATTTT
TRBV5-1,-,TRBJ2-5,-,CASSSPSTGEYF,TGCGCCAGCAGCTCCCCTAGCACCGGGGAGTACTTC
TRBV4-1,-,TRBJ1-5,-,CASSRSGVQGRQPQHF,TGCGCCAGCAGCCGCTCGGGGGTACAGGGAAGACAGCCCCAGCATTTT
TRBV11-3,-,TRBJ1-1,few,CASSLMMNTEAFF,TGTGCCAGCAGCTTAATGATGAACACTGAAGCTTTCTTT
TRBV4-3,-,TRBJ2-3,-,CASSQGTSSRGTDTQYF,TGCGCCAGCAGCCAGGGTACTAGCTCCCGTGGCACAGATACGCAGTATTTT
TRBV29-1,-,TRBJ2-5,-,CSVVSNTYQETQYF,TGCAGCGTTGTGTCGAACACCTACCAAGAGACCCAGTACTTC
TRBV4-1,-,TRBJ2-3,-,CASSRTLTDTQYF,TGCGCCAGCAGCCGGACCCTAACAGATACGCAGTATTTT
TRBV5-1,-,TRBJ2-2,few,CASSGGATNTGELFF,TGCGCCAGCAGCGGGGGGGCGACGAACACCGGGGAGCTGTTTTTT
TRBV15,-,TRBJ1-1,few,CATSRDHGRNTEAFF,TGTGCCACCAGCAGAGATCACGGCAGGAACACTGAAGCTTTCTTT
TRBV4-2,TRBD2,TRBJ2-3,few,CASSPFGGGLTDTQYF,TGTGCCAGCAGCCCTTTTGGGGGGGGTCTCACAGATACGCAGTATTTT
TRBV6-5,-,TRBJ2-3,-,CASSRPGSTDTQYF,TGTGCCAGCAGTCGCCCGGGGAGCACAGATACGCAGTATTTT
TRBV7-9,-,TRBJ1-2,-,CASSLQDSLYGYTF,TGTGCCAGCAGCCTACAAGACAGCCTCTATGGCTACACCTTC
TRBV18,-,TRBJ1-5,-,CASSPETGSQPQHF,TGTGCCAGCTCACCAGAAACAGGGAGTCAGCCCCAGCATTTT
TRBV29-1,-,TRBJ1-2,-,CSVVGWKPNYGYTF,TGCAGCGTTGTTGGTTGGAAGCCTAACTATGGCTACACCTTC
TRBV19,-,TRBJ2-6,-,CASTRSGGTSGANVLTF,TGTGCCAGTACCCGTAGTGGGGGGACCTCTGGGGCCAACGTCCTGACTTTC
TRBV9,-,TRBJ2-5,few,CASSVAWRETQYF,TGTGCCAGCAGCGTAGCTTGGAGGGAGACCCAGTACTTC
TRBV29-1,-,TRBJ1-3,-,CSGTVNTIYF,TGCAGCGGAACAGTTAACACCATATATTTT
TRBV5-5,-,TRBJ2-6,-,CASSLFDSGANVLTF,TGTGCCAGCAGCTTATTTGACTCTGGGGCCAACGTCCTGACTTTC
TRBV5-1,-,TRBJ1-5,few,CASSLAENQPQHF,TGCGCCAGCAGCTTGGCCGAGAATCAGCCCCAGCATTTT
TRBV2,-,TRBJ1-4,-,CASSVQGMDGEKLFF,TGTGCCAGCAGTGTTCAGGGGATGGATGGAGAAAAACTGTTTTTT
TRBV2,-,TRBJ1-2,-,CASMVGVNYGYTF,TGTGCCAGCATGGTAGGCGTCAACTATGGCTACACCTTC
TRBV28,TRBD1,TRBJ2-7,-,CASGQAPPEQYF,TGTGCCTCGGGACAGGCACCGCCCGAGCAGTACTTC
TRBV15,TRBD1,TRBJ2-7,few,CATSQNRGVVGEQYF,TGTGCCACCAGTCAGAACAGGGGAGTCGTTGGGGAGCAGTACTTC
TRBV7-8,TRBD1,TRBJ1-1,-,CASSWGQGTRGAEAFF,TGTGCCAGCAGCTGGGGACAGGGGACTAGGGGGGCTGAAGCTTTCTTT
TRBV30,-,TRBJ1-1,few,CAWSHSVLRTEAFF,TGTGCCTGGAGTCATAGCGTCCTGCGCACTGAAGCTTTCTTT
TRBV9,-,TRBJ2-7,-,CASSVRDGGYEQYF,TGTGCCAGCAGCGTCCGGGACGGCGGCTACGAGCAGTACTTC
TRBV5-1,-,TRBJ2-2,-,CASSLKQADTGELFF,TGCGCCAGCAGCTTGAAACAGGCGGACACCGGGGAGCTGTTTTTT
TRBV5-6,TRBD2,TRBJ2-1,few,CASSPSGAGDWEQFF,TGTGCCAGCAGCCCCTCGGGAGCGGGGGACTGGGAGCAGTTCTTC
TRBV5-1,-,TRBJ2-1,once,CASSLDLSRLRDEQFF,TGCGCCAGCAGCTTGGACCTCTCCCGGTTGAGGGATGAGCAGTTCTTC
TRBV7-3,-,TRBJ2-4,few,CASSSDIGF,TGTGCCAGCAGCTCGGACATCGGGTTC
TRBV2,-,TRBJ2-5,few,CASHTSGGSETQYF,TGTGCCAGCCATACTTCGGGTGGATCTGAGACCCAGTACTTC
TRBV7-9,-,TRBJ2-7,-,CASSLSGLGPYEQYF,TGTGCCAGCAGCTTATCGGGTCTTGGTCCCTACGAGCAGTACTTC
TRBV5-1,TRBD2,TRBJ2-5,-,CASSLAGTRSETQYF,TGCGCCAGCAGCTTGGCCGGGACTAGATCAGAGACCCAGTACTTC
TRBV2,TRBD1,TRBJ2-7,-,CATGDRGVSEQYF,TGTGCCACAGGGGACAGGGGGGTCTCCGAGCAGTACTTC
TRBV29-1,TRBD2,TRBJ2-7,few,CSVVRLAGAYEQYF,TGCAGCGTTGTCCGGCTAGCGGGTGCCTACGAGCAGTACTTC
TRBV7-2,-,TRBJ1-2,few,CASSLYYGYTF,TGTGCCAGCAGCCTCTACTATGGCTACACCTTC
TRBV4-2,TRBD2,TRBJ2-5,-,CASSQDPGSGRVGETQYF,TGTGCCAGCAGCCAAGACCCAGGAAGCGGGAGAGTGGGAGAGACCCAGTACTTC
TRBV18,-,TRBJ2-5,-,CASSPDRETQYF,TGTGCCAGCTCACCAGATCGAGAGACCCAGTACTTC
TRBV27,-,TRBJ2-2,once,CASSSYLGTNTGELFF,TGTGCCAGCAGTTCTTATTTGGGGACCAACACCGGGGAGCTGTTTTTT
TRBV7-3,-,TRBJ1-4,-,CASSLTPQDKLFF,TGTGCCAGCAGCTTAACTCCCCAAGATAAACTGTTTTTT
TRBV5-1,TRBD1,TRBJ1-6,-,CASRPETGPHSPLHF,TGCGCCAGCAGACCTGAGACAGGGCCTCATTCACCCCTCCACTTT
TRBV11-2,TRBD2,TRBJ2-7,few,CASSPKGLAGRYEQYF,TGTGCCAGCAGCCCGAAAGGACTAGCGGGAAGGTACGAGCAGTACTTC
TRBV13,TRBD2,TRBJ2-7,-,CASSLPRTSGRNEQYF,TGTGCCAGCAGCTTACCCCGGACTAGCGGGAGGAACGAGCAGTACTTC
TRBV5-4,TRBD1,TRBJ1-2,-,CASSLEGAAGGYTF,TGTGCCAGCAGCTTGGAGGGGGCGGCCGGTGGCTACACCTTC
TRBV7-2,-,TRBJ1-1,few,CASMLVGGNTEAFF,TGTGCCAGCATGCTGGTTGGAGGGAACACTGAAGCTTTCTTT